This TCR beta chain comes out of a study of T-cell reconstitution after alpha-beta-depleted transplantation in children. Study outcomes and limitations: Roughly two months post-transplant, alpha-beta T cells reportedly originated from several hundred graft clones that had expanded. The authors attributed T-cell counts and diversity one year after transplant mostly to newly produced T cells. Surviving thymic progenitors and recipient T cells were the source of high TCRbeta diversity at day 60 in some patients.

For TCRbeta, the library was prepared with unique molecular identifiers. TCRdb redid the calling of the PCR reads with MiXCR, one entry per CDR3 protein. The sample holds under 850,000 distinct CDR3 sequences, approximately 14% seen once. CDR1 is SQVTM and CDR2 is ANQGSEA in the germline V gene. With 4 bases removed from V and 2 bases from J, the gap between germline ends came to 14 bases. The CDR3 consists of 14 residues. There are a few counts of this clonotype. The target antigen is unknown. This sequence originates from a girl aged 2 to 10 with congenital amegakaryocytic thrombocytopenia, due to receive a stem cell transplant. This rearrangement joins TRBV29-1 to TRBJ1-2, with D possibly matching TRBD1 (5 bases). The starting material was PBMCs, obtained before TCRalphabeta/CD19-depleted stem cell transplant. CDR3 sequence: CSVGGDGQNYGYTF. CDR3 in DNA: TGCAGCGTTGGGGGGGATGGGCAGAACTATGGCTACACCTTC.